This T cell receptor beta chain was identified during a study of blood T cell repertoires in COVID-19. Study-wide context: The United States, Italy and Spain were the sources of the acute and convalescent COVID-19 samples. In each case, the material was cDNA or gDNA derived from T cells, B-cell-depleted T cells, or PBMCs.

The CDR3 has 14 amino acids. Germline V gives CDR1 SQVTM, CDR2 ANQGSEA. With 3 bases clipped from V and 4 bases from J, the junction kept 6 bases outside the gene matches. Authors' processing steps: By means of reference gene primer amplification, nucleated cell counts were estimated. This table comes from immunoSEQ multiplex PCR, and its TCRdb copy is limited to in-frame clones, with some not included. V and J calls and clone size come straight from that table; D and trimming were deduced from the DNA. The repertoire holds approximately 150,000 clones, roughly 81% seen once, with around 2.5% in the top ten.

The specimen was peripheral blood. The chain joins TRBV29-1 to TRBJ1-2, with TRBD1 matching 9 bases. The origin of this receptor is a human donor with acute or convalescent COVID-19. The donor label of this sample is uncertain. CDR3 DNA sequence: TGCAGCGTTGATACGGGGACAGGGTTCTATGGCTACACCTTC. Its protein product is CSVDTGTGFYGYTF. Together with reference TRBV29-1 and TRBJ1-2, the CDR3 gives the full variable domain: SAVISQKPSRDICQRGTSLTIQCQVDSQVTMMFWYRQQPGQSLTLIATANQGSEATYESGFVIDKFPISRPNLTFSTLTVSNMSPEDSSIYLCSVDTGTGFYGYTFGSGTRLTVV.